This T cell receptor beta chain was identified during a study of vaccination effects on CD4 cells after COVID-19. Background on the study: Two-dose BNT162b2 or mRNA-1273 vaccination was given to participants.

Note on this clone: Its specificity is not known.

Expansion with viral peptide pools was applied to antigen-specific CD4+ T cells by the ViraFEST assay prior to sequencing. Researchers isolated CD4+ T cells once approximately ten days of culture had elapsed. Absence of prior SARS-CoV-2 infection characterized the vaccine recipients, who showed negative nucleocapsid antibodies. At days 3 and 7, half of the medium was exchanged for IL-2 medium. Data came from immunoSEQ multiplex PCR; TCRdb stores just in-frame clones and leaves some out. In the table there are tens of thousands of clones, more than 60% of which are singletons. The CDR3 totals 11 residues. The germline V and J ends were trimmed by 5 bases and 3 bases, with 4 bases remaining between them. Germline loops: CDR1 SQVTM, CDR2 ANQGSEA.

The material was CD4+ T cells from PBMCs cultured with SARS-CoV-2 spike peptides, obtained before COVID-19 vaccination. This receptor was identified in a human donor who received a COVID-19 vaccine. This chain uses TRBV29-1 with TRBJ2-2; D not resolved. DNA of the CDR3: TGCAGCGTTCGATACACCGGGGAGCTGTTTTTT. It codes for CSVRYTGELFF.